This T cell receptor beta chain derives from a study of T cell responses to AZD1222 COVID-19 vaccine. Study context: The study pooled second doses at about 4 or about 12 weeks. Study results and limitations: Baseline seropositivity occurred in only a handful of AZD1222 recipients. Reportedly, nearly half of unique spike TCRs recognized epitopes outside B.1.351/B.1.1.7 mutations.

Sequencing was performed with immunoSEQ multiplex PCR; in TCRdb, only in-frame clones are kept and a portion is missing. The sample contains 99,000 or so clones, over 75% of which appear only once. A word on this clone: As yet, its antigen is unknown.

Germline CDR1 MDHEN, CDR2 SYDVKM. The CDR3 length is 16 residues. Germline trimming cut 2 bases from V and 3 bases from J; bases unmatched to any gene: 9. The rearrangement uses TRBV28 and TRBJ2-7, with TRBD1 identical over 8 bases. This TCR was recovered from an adult in good health. The sample in question was peripheral blood, obtained on day 0 of AZD1222 vaccination. The CDR3 coding sequence is TGTGCCAGCAGTTTAGCACCGACAGGGGTTCGCTACGAGCAGTACTTC. Residues: CASSLAPTGVRYEQYF.